This record covers a single TCR beta chain. These data belong to a study of blood T cell repertoires in COVID-19. The overall study: Samples of COVID-19 (acute and convalescent) were obtained from the United States, Italy and Spain. The analysed material was cDNA or gDNA that came from T cells, B-cell-depleted T cells, or PBMCs.

This CDR3 is built from 17 residues. Germline CDR1 reads SGHTA; CDR2 reads FQGNSA. J gave up 0 bases and V 1 base, and 6 bases lay outside the gene matches. Original processing methods: Estimated nucleated cell counts came from reference gene primer amplification. Sequencing used immunoSEQ multiplex PCR; TCRdb keeps in-frame clones, though not all of them. V, J and clone size were drawn from that table, and D and trimming were deduced from the DNA. The sample gives over 200,000 clones, nearly 90% of which show up once; approximately 12% is in the top ten. The receptor's source is a young woman who had recovered from COVID-19. Sequencing was performed on peripheral blood. The chain uses TRBV7-2 and TRBJ2-1; 7 nucleotides agree with TRBD2. CDR3 region: CASSLVSGGGSYNEQFF. CDR3 bases: TGTGCCAGCAGCTTAGTTTCGGGGGGAGGCTCCTACAATGAGCAGTTCTTC. The variable domain in full, with the rest retrieved from reference TRBV7-2 and TRBJ2-1, is GAGVSQSPSNKVTEKGKDVELRCDPISGHTALYWYRQSLGQGLEFLIYFQGNSAPDKSGLPSDRFSAERTGGSVSTLTIQRTQQEDSAVYLCASSLVSGGGSYNEQFFGPGTRLTVL.